The next 3 T cell receptor beta chains were all read from a single sample in a study of CD8 T cells in Susac syndrome. Reverse transcription of 0.5 to 1 ug RNA used random hexamers. TCRdb re-called the immunoSEQ multiplex PCR reads with MiXCR, one entry per CDR3 protein. The sample includes around 200,000 distinct CDR3 sequences, 90% to 96% of them seen just once. Sequencing input: CD4+ T cells from PBMCs. These receptors were collected from a human donor with multiple sclerosis.

This chain links TRBV29-1 with TRBJ2-1; no firm D call. Per germline, CDR1 SQVTM and CDR2 ANQGSEA. The CDR3 runs to 12 residues. The germline V and J ends were trimmed by 2 bases and 8 bases, with 10 bases remaining between them. CDR3 residues: CSVELVVDEQFF. CDR3 DNA sequence: TGCAGCGTTGAACTAGTCGTAGATGAGCAGTTCTTC.

The chain uses TRBV7-9 and TRBJ1-1; unclear D gene. CDR1 SEHNR and CDR2 FQNEAQ come from the germline V gene (reference sequence). Trimming removed 10 bases at V and 10 bases at J, with 22 bases between. The CDR3 loop spans 13 amino acids. The CDR3 DNA is TGTGCCACCGAAGATCAAGATCCCGTTGGAGCTTTCTTT. This gives the protein CATEDQDPVGAFF.

This clonotype was found once. The chain couples TRBV14 to TRBJ2-3, with TRBD1 matching over 8 bases. The CDR3 has 16 residues. Losses at the gene ends were 2 bases for V and 2 bases for J; bases not matched to a gene: 6. Germline loops: CDR1 SGHDN, CDR2 FVKESK. The CDR3 sequence is CASSQRRGLVTDTQYF. CDR3 nucleotide sequence: TGTGCCAGCAGCCAACGCAGGGGGCTGGTCACAGATACGCAGTATTTT.